One and the same sample provided the 8 T cell receptor beta chains below, sequenced in a study of T cells after yellow fever vaccination. A single record per CDR3 protein comes from TCRdb applying MiXCR to the 5' RACE reads. Among just under 85,000 distinct CDR3 sequences listed, about 14% were seen once. The input for sequencing was CD8+ T cells not binding an NS4B(214-222) dextramer, sorted from PBMCs, taken 21 days after the first yellow fever vaccination. The receptors derive from a man younger than 35 who received the YFV17D yellow fever vaccine.

This clonotype was detected only a few times. The chain carries TRBV6-5 and TRBJ1-2, with D unclear. The CDR3 runs to 11 residues. Germline V gene lookup returns CDR1 MNHEY and CDR2 SVGAGI. Trimming stripped 8 bases from V and 3 bases from J, with 7 bases between. This CDR3 is CASCADYGYTF. CDR3 DNA: TGTGCCAGCTGTGCGGACTATGGCTACACCTTC.

V is TRBV12-3 or TRBV12-4 and J is TRBJ2-7, with D perhaps matching TRBD2 (7 bases). Between the trimmed V and J ends, which lost 3 bases and 3 bases, there was a span of 12 bases. The CDR3 sequence is 14 residues long. CDR3 DNA sequence: TGTGCCAGCAGTTTTGGGGGGGCCTACTACGAGCAGTACTTC. This sequence encodes CASSFGGAYYEQYF.

The chain is built from TRBV27 and TRBJ1-5; D gene ambiguous. V was pared by 0 bases and J by 2 bases, with 2 bases between. The length of the CDR3 is 13 residues. CDR1 is MNHEY, CDR2 SMNVEV, per germline (reference sequence). CDR3 in amino acids: CASSLSRNQPQHF. Written as DNA, the CDR3 is TGTGCCAGCAGTTTATCTCGCAATCAGCCCCAGCATTTT.

The sample holds a few counts of this clonotype. This chain links TRBV19 with TRBJ2-3; unclear D gene. The germline gives CDR1 LNHDA, CDR2 SQIVND (reference sequence). CDR3 length: 14 residues. The V and J ends lost 1 base and 8 bases respectively, with 13 bases between them. CDR3 bases: TGTGCCAGTAGTATAGTCGGTGGGATCCGTACGCAGTATTTT. It encodes CASSIVGGIRTQYF.

This clonotype was detected only a few times. This chain connects TRBV12-3 or TRBV12-4 to TRBJ2-4; D is tentatively TRBD1 or TRBD2 (6 bases each). Trimming cost V 7 bases and J 12 bases, with 19 bases left between them. The CDR3 extends over 13 amino acids. Here the CDR3 DNA reads TGTGCCAGCACCCTGGGGGGTACAGGGACTCAGTACTTC. Translated, it gives CASTLGGTGTQYF.

The gene calls are TRBV27 and TRBJ1-6; D might be TRBD1 (6 bases). This CDR3 spans 14 amino acids. Trimming pared 5 bases from V and 7 bases from J, leaving 12 bases between. CDR1 and CDR2 (germline): MNHEY, SMNVEV (reference sequence). The CDR3 spells CASSHHRVNSPLHF. CDR3 in DNA: TGTGCCAGCAGTCACCACAGGGTGAATTCACCCCTCCACTTT.

The V call is TRBV6-2 or TRBV6-3, the J call TRBJ2-7; D is perhaps TRBD1 or TRBD2 (5 bases each). V was pared by 2 bases and J by 2 bases, with 16 bases between. CDR1 and CDR2 (germline): MNHEY, SVGEGT. This CDR3 spans 16 amino acids. This CDR3 is CASSYLRDGKTYEQYV. DNA of the CDR3: TGTGCCAGCAGTTACCTCCGGGACGGAAAGACCTACGAGCAGTACGTC.

The chain recombines TRBV3-1 with TRBJ1-1; D gene ambiguous. There are 12 residues in the CDR3. Germline V gene data show CDR1 as LGHDT and CDR2 as YNNKEL (reference sequence). V was shortened by 1 base and J by 10 bases, with 10 bases between the two germline ends. This chain's CDR3 is CASSQVAEGAFF. The CDR3 bases are TGTGCCAGCAGCCAAGTAGCAGAGGGAGCTTTCTTT.